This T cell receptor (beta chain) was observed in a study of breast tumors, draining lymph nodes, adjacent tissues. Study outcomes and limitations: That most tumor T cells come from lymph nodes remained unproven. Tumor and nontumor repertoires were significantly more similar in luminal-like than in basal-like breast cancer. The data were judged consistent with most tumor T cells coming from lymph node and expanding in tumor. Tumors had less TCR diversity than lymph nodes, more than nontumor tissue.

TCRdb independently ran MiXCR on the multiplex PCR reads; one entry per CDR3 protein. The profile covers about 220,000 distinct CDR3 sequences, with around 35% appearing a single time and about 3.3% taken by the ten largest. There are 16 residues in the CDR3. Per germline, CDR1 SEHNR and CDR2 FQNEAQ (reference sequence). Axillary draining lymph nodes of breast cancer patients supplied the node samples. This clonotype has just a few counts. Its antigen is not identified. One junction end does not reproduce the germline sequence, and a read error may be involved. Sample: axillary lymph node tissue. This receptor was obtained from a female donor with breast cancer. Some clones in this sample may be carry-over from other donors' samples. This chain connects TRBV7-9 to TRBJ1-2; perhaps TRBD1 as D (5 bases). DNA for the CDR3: TGTGCCAGCAGCTTAAGACCGGGGCCTCCAGAAAATGGCCACACCTTC. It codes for CASSLRPGPPENGHTF.